This paragraph covers one T cell receptor (beta chain) sequence. Antigen: not known. Germline loops: CDR1 LNHDA, CDR2 SQIVND (reference sequence). CDR3 length equals 14 residues. V gave up 3 bases and J gave up 0 bases, with 8 bases separating them. This sample is part of a study of lymphopenia after photon versus proton radiotherapy. Profiled with immunoSEQ multiplex PCR; TCRdb holds only in-frame clones, not every one. The sample lists approximately 23,000 clones, roughly 91% occurring once. Study-level results: Relative stability marked proton patients; photon patients lost diversity and naive cells. Post-nadir diversity loss with photons came from oligoclonal expansion, particularly CD8+ Temra cells.

The receptor's source is an elderly man with esophageal cancer. This chain connects TRBV19 to TRBJ1-1, with D hard to call. The source material was peripheral blood, sampled from a patient treated with proton-based radiotherapy. The CDR3 sequence is CASSIPAMNTEAFF. The CDR3 DNA follows: TGTGCCAGTAGTATCCCGGCAATGAACACTGAAGCTTTCTTT.